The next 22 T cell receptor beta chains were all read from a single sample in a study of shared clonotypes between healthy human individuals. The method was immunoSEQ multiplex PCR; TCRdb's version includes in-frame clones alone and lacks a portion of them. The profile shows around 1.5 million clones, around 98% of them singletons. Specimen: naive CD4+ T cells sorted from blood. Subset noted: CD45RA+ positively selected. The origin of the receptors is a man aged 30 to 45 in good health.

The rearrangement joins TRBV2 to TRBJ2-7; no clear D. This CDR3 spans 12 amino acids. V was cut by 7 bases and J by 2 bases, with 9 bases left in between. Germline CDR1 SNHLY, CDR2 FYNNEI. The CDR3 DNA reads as TGTGCCAGCACTACTGGGACCTACGAGCAGTACTTC. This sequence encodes CASTTGTYEQYF.

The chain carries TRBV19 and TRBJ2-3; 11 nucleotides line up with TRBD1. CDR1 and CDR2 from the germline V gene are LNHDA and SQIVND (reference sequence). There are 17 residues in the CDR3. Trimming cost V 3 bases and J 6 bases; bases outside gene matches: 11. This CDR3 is CASSIFLGTGGGDTQYF. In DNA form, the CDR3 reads TGTGCCAGTAGTATTTTCCTCGGGACAGGGGGAGGGGATACGCAGTATTTT.

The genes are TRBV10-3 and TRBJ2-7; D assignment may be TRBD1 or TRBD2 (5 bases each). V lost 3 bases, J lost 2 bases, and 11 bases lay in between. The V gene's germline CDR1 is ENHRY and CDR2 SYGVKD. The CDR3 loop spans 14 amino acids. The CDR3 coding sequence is TGTGCCATCAGTGACGGCCGGGACCCCTACGAGCAGTACTTC. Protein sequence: CAISDGRDPYEQYF.

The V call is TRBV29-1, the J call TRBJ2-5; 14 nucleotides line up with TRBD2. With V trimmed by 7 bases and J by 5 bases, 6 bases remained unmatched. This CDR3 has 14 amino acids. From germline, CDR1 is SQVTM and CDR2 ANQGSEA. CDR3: CSAGTSGSVETQYF. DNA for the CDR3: TGCAGCGCTGGGACTAGCGGGAGTGTGGAGACCCAGTACTTC.

The CDR3 spells CASSFTGRGQETQYF. CDR3 DNA: TGTGCCAGCAGCTTCACCGGGAGAGGCCAAGAGACCCAGTACTTC. The chain links TRBV13 to TRBJ2-5; D possibly corresponds to TRBD2 (6 bases). The CDR3 contains 15 residues. Trimming took 3 bases from V and 1 from J, leaving 12 bases between them. Germline V gives CDR1 PRHDT, CDR2 FYEKMQ (reference sequence).

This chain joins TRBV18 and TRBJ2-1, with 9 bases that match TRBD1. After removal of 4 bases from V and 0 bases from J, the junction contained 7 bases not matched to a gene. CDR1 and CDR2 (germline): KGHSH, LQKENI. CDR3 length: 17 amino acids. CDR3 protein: CASSQNQQGASYNEQFF. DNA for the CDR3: TGTGCCAGCTCACAAAATCAACAGGGGGCCTCCTACAATGAGCAGTTCTTC.

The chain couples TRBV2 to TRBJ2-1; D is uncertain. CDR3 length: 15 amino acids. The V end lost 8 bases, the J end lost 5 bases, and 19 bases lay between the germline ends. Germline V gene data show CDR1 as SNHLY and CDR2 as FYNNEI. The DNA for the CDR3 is TGTGCCAGCGCCTCGGTTTTGGACCCCGACAATGAGCAGTTCTTC. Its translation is CASASVLDPDNEQFF.

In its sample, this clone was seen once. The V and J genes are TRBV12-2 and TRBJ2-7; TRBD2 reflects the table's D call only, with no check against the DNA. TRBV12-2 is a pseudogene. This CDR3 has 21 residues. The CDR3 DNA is TGTGCAAGTCGCCTCTTAAGTTCTCTAAGGAAGACTAGCGGGACCCCCTACGAGCAGTACTTC. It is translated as CASRLLSSLRKTSGTPYEQYF.

DNA for the CDR3: TGTGCCAGCTCACCAGCCAGGGGAACGCGGCAAGAGACCCAGTACTTC. Its translation is CASSPARGTRQETQYF. The chain carries TRBV18 and TRBJ2-5; tentative D call: TRBD1 (6 bases). With 2 bases removed from V and 2 bases from J, the gap between germline ends came to 15 bases. Germline V CDR1 and CDR2: KGHSH, LQKENI. The CDR3 sequence is 16 residues long.

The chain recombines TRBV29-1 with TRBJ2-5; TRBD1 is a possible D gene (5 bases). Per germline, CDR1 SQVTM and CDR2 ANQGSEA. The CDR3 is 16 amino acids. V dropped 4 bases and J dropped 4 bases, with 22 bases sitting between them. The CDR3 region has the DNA TGCAGCGTTGTCCCCCGGTGGCCTCCCCAGGGAGAGACCCAGTACTTC. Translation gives CSVVPRWPPQGETQYF.

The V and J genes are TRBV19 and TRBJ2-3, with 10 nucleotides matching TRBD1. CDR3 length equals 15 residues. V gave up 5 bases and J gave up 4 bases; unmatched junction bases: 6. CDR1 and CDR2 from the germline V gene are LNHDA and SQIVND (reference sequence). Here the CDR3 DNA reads TGTGCCAGTAGTTCGGGACAGGGGTTTGCAGATACGCAGTATTTT. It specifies CASSSGQGFADTQYF.

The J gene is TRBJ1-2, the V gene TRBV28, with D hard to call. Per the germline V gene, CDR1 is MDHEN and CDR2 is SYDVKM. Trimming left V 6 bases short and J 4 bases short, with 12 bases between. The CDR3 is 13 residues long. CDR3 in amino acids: CASSTSGAYGYTF. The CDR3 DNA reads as TGTGCCAGCAGCACCTCGGGAGCCTATGGCTACACCTTC.

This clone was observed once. The CDR3 sequence is CASNSPWEAYEQYF. As DNA, the CDR3 is TGTGCCAGCAACTCACCGTGGGAGGCCTACGAGCAGTACTTC. The rearrangement links TRBV7-8 to TRBJ2-7; D possibly corresponds to TRBD2 (6 bases). V was clipped by 7 bases and J by 2 bases, with 15 bases between them. This CDR3 is 14 amino acids long. Germline CDR1 is SGHVS and CDR2 is FQNEAQ.

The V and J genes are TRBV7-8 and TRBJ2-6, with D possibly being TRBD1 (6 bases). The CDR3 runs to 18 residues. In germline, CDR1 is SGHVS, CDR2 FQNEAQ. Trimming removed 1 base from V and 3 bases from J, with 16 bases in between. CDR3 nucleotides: TGTGCCAGCAGCTTAGGTAGTTTGAGGGGGAGTGGGGCCAACGTCCTGACTTTC. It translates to CASSLGSLRGSGANVLTF.

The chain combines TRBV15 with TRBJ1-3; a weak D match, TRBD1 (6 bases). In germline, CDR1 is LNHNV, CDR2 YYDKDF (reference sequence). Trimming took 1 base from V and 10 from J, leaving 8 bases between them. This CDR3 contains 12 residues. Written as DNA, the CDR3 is TGTGCCACCAGCAGAGTGGGGGCGACCATATATTTT. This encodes CATSRVGATIYF.

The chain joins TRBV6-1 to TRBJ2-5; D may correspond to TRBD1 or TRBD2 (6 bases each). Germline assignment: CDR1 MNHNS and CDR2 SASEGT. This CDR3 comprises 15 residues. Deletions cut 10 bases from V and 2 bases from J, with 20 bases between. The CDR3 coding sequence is TGTGCCATCGATGTCGGAGGGACAACGCAAGAGACCCAGTACTTC. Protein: CAIDVGGTTQETQYF.

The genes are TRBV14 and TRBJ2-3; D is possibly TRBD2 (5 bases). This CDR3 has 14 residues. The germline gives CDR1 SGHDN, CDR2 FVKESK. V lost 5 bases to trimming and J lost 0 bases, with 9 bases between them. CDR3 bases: TGTGCCAGCAGCGGGCTAGCAAGCACAGATACGCAGTATTTT. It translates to CASSGLASTDTQYF.

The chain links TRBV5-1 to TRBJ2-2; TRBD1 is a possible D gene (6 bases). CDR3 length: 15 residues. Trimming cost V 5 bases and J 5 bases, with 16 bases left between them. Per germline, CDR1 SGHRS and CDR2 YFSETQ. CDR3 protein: CASSDTGLGTGELFF. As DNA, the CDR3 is TGCGCCAGCAGTGACACAGGGTTAGGAACCGGGGAGCTGTTTTTT.

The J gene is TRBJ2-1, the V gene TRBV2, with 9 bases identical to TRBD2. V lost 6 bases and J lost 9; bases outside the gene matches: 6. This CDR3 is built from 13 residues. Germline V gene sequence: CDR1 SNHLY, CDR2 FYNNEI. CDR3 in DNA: TGTGCCAGCAGAGAGCTAGCGGGACTTGAGCAGTTCTTC. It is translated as CASRELAGLEQFF.

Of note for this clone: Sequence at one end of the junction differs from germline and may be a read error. CDR3 sequence reads: CATSRAGGTILF. As DNA, the CDR3 is TGTGCCACCAGCAGAGCTGGGGGGACTATTCTCTTC. The rearrangement uses TRBV15 and TRBJ2-7; TRBD2 matches 7 bases. Germline V gives CDR1 LNHNV, CDR2 YYDKDF (reference sequence). This CDR3 region has 12 residues.

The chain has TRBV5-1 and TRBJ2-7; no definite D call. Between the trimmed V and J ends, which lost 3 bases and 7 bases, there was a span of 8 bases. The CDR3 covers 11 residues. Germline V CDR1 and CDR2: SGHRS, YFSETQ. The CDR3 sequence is CASSYFQEQYF. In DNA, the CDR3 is TGCGCCAGCAGCTACTTCCAGGAGCAGTACTTC. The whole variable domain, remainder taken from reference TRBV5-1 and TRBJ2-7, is KAGVTQTPRYLIKTRGQQVTLSCSPISGHRSVSWYQQTPGQGLQFLFEYFSETQRNKGNFPGRFSGRQFSNSRSEMNVSTLELGDSALYLCASSYFQEQYFGPGTRLTVT.

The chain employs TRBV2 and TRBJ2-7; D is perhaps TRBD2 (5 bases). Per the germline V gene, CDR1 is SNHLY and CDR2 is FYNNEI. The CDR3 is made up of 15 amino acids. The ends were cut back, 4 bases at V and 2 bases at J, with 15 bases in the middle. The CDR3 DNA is TGTGCCAGCAGTGGCGGCCAGCGGAACCCCTACGAGCAGTACTTC. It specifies CASSGGQRNPYEQYF.